This entry concerns a single T cell receptor (beta chain). No antigen is known for it. The record has no base qualities; no much larger clone is one base away. These data belong to a study of OX40 agonist ivuxolimab in advanced cancers. Broadly, across the study: The costimulatory receptor OX40 (CD134) was targeted by ivuxolimab, a fully human IgG2 agonistic monoclonal antibody. Intravenous ivuxolimab was administered to patients every 2 weeks at six dose levels: 0.01, 0.1, 0.3, 1.5, 3 and 10 mg/kg. Of the roughly 54 patients in dose escalation, about 20 had hepatocellular carcinoma, approximately 15 had melanoma, 9 had renal cell carcinoma and 9 had head and neck cancer. The dose-escalation cohort was around 84% male with a mean age of roughly 60 years, ranging from roughly 20 to 80. Patients were allowed to have had prior anti-PD-1, anti-PD-L1 or anti-CTLA-4 therapy, and around 37% of the dose-escalation patients had previously received checkpoint inhibitors. Partial responses occurred in three dose-escalation patients: two with cutaneous melanoma and one with hepatocellular carcinoma. The point of sequencing TCRbeta in the periphery was to test whether ivuxolimab changed TCR sequence diversity and drove clonal T-cell expansion. The paper describes the monotherapy dose-escalation part (N ≈ 52 patients) of the phase I trial of ivuxolimab. General findings and caveats noted by the study authors: Antigen specificity was not determined for the clonally expanded peripheral T cells. At doses of 0.1 to 3.0 mg/kg, clonal expansion of both CD4+ and CD8+ blood T cells was observed from baseline to week 6. After ivuxolimab, expanded clones were on average more numerous among CD8+ T cells than among CD4+ T cells. In the 0.1-3.0 mg/kg groups, partial responders were among the patients with the lowest normalized peripheral clonal expansion, particularly in CD8+ T cells. Low levels of normalized T-cell clonal expansion were also seen in some patients who did not respond.

The CDR3 sequence holds 14 residues, the cysteine and phenylalanine included. CDR3 DNA only is kept here, 42 bases in frame from base 1. CDR1 and CDR2, looked up from the germline V gene, are SQVTM and ANQGSEA. V has 3 bases trimmed and J has 6 bases trimmed; junction bases matching no gene number 6. For sequencing of the TCRbeta CDR3 region, genomic DNA was extracted from the sorted cells. TCRbeta CDR3 regions were sequenced using the immunoSEQ Assay. In its TCRdb copy, this immuneACCESS table keeps in-frame sequences only and misses some clones. Where compared with another copy, unresolved V genes explain less than half of these, and the others have no known cause. The sample yields about 66,000 clones; roughly 87% were counted once. In total, the top ten clones hold around 2.5% of the sample. The trial excluded patients who had a history of autoimmune disease or were on systemic immunosuppression. Peripheral blood for TCR sequencing was drawn from every dose cohort at baseline, at cycle 4 day 1 and at cycle 7 day 1. The samples were drawn from a first-in-human, open-label, multicenter phase I dose-escalation trial of ivuxolimab. Adults with locally advanced or metastatic head and neck squamous cell, hepatocellular, melanoma or renal cell carcinoma were enrolled in the trial. Before TCR sequencing, CD4+ T cells and CD8+ T cells from peripheral blood were sorted into separate populations.

Recombination joined TRBV29-1 with TRBJ1-4, and 8 bases in between align with TRBD1. The specimen comprised CD4+ or CD8+ T cells sorted from blood, sampled in a trial of the OX40 agonist ivuxolimab. The source of this sequence is an adult with an advanced solid tumor such as melanoma, head and neck, liver or kidney cancer. The CDR3 here reads CSVEVGRGHEKLFF. At the DNA level, the sequence is TGCAGCGTTGAGGTGGGCAGGGGGCATGAAAAACTGTTTTTT.